This T cell receptor (beta chain) was identified in a study of cytomegalovirus exposure and HLA in healthy donors. On the study more broadly: From HLA-typed donors, an early data release held about 85 million unique TCRs.

Study-wide results and limits: In a later analysis, the majority of CMV-associated beta chains seemingly showed HLA restriction. According to the study, roughly 160 TCR beta chains were cytomegalovirus-associated.

Worth noting for this clone: The antigen remains undetermined.

With 60 Vbeta and 13 Jbeta primers, the PCR was carried out. The method was immunoSEQ multiplex PCR; TCRdb's version includes in-frame clones alone and lacks a portion of them. The sample consists of around 84,000 clones, roughly 80% of them appearing once. These donors, healthy bone marrow donors, were studied. The TCR was taken from a man aged 50 to 60 in good health and CMV-seronegative. Sequenced material: PBMCs.

CDR3 bases: TGTGCCAGCAGCTTCTGGGACAGGGGTAATGAGCAGTTCTTC. Translation gives CASSFWDRGNEQFF. The rearrangement links TRBV5-6 to TRBJ2-1, with TRBD1 identical over 10 bases. The germline gives CDR1 SGHDT, CDR2 YYEEEE. This CDR3 spans 14 amino acids. V dropped 2 bases and J dropped 7; count of bases not matched to a gene: 3.